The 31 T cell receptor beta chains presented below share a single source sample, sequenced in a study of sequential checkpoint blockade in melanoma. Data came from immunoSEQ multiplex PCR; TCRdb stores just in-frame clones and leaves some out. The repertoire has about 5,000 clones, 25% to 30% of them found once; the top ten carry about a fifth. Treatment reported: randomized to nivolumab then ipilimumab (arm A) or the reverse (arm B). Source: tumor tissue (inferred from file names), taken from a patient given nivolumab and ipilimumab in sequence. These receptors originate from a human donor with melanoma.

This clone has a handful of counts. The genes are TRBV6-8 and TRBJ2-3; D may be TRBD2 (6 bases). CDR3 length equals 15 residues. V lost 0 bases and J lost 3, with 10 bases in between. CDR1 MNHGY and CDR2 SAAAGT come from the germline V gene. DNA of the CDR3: TGTGCCAGCAGTTACTCGGTTAGCGGTACAGATACGCAGTATTTT. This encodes CASSYSVSGTDTQYF.

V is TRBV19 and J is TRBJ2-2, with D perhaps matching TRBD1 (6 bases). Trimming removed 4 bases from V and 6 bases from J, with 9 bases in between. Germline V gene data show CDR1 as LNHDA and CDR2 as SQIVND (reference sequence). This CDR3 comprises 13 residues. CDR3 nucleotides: TGTGCCAGTAGTAACAGGGCCCCCGGGGAGCTGTTTTTT. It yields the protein CASSNRAPGELFF. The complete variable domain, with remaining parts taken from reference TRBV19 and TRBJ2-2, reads DGGITQSPKYLFRKEGQNVTLSCEQNLNHDAMYWYRQDPGQGLRLIYYSQIVNDFQKGDIAEGYSVSREKKESFPLTVTSAQKNPTAFYLCASSNRAPGELFFGEGSRLTVL.

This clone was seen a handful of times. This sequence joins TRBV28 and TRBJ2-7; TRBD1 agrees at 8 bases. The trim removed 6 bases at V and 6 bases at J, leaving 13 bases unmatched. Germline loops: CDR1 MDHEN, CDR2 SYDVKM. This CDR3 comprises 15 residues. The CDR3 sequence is CASRPHGQGIVEQYF. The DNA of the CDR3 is TGTGCCAGCAGACCACATGGACAGGGTATCGTCGAGCAGTACTTC.

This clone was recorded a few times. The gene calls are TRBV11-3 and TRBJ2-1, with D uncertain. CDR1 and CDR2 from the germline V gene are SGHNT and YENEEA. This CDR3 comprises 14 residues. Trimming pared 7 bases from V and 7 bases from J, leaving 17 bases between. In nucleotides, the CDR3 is TGTGCCAGCACCCCTGGACCTAGTCGGAATGAGCAGTTCTTC. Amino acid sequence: CASTPGPSRNEQFF.

The CDR3 is CASSPPRLASNEQFF. As DNA, the CDR3 is TGTGCCAGCTCACCACCCCGACTAGCCAGCAATGAGCAGTTCTTC. The chain uses TRBV18 and TRBJ2-1, with 7 bases aligning to TRBD2. The V gene's germline CDR1 is KGHSH and CDR2 LQKENI. The trim removed 0 bases at V and 6 bases at J, leaving 5 bases unmatched. This CDR3 comprises 15 residues.

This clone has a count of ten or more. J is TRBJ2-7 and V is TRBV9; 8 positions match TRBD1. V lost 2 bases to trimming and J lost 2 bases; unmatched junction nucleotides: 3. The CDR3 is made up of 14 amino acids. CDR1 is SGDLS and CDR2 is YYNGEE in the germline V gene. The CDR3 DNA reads TGTGCCAGCAGCGTCGGACAGGGTCCCTACGAGCAGTACTTC. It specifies CASSVGQGPYEQYF.

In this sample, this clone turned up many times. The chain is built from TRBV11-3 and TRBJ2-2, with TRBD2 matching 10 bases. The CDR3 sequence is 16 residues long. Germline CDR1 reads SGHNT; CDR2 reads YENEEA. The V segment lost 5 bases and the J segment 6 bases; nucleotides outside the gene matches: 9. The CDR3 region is CASSQGVSGRAGELFF. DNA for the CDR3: TGTGCCAGCAGCCAAGGCGTCAGCGGGAGGGCCGGGGAGCTGTTTTTT.

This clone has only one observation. CDR3 amino acids: CASSQGADIKSTDTQYF. DNA for the CDR3: TGTGCCAGCAGCCAAGGAGCGGACATTAAGAGCACAGATACGCAGTATTTT. The chain has TRBV14 and TRBJ2-3, with D possibly called TRBD1 or TRBD2 (5 bases each). Per germline, CDR1 SGHDN and CDR2 FVKESK. The ends were cut back, 1 base at V and 0 bases at J, with 14 bases in the middle. There are 17 residues in the CDR3.

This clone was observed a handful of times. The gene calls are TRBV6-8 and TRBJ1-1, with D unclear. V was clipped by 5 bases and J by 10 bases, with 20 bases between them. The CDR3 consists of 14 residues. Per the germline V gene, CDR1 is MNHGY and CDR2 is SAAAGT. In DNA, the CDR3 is TGTGCCAGCAGTCCCGCAGAGACCTCAGTTGGAGCTTTCTTT. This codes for CASSPAETSVGAFF.

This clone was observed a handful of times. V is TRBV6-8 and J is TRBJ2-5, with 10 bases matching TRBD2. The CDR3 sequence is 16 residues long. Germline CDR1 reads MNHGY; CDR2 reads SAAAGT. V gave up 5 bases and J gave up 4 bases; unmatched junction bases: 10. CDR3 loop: CASSNLLAGHVETQYF. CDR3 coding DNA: TGTGCCAGCAGTAACCTACTAGCGGGACATGTAGAGACCCAGTACTTC.

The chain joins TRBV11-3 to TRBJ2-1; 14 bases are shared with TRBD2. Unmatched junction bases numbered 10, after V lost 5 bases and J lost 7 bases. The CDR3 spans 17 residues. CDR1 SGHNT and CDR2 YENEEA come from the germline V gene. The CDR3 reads CASSRGGLAGVYNEQFF. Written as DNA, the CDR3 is TGTGCCAGCAGCCGAGGGGGACTAGCGGGAGTGTATAATGAGCAGTTCTTC.

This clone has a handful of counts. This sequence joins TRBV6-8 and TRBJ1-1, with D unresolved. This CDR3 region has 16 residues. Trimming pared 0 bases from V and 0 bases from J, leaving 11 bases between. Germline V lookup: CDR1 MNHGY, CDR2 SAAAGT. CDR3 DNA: TGTGCCAGCAGTTACTCGGGGTCCCTTATGAACACTGAAGCTTTCTTT. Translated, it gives CASSYSGSLMNTEAFF.

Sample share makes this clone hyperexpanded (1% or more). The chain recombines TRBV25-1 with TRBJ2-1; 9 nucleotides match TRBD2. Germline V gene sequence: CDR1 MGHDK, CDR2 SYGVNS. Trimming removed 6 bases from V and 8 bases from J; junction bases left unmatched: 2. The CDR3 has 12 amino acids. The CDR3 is CASRAGGDEQFF. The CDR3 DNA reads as TGTGCCAGCAGGGCGGGGGGGGATGAGCAGTTCTTC.

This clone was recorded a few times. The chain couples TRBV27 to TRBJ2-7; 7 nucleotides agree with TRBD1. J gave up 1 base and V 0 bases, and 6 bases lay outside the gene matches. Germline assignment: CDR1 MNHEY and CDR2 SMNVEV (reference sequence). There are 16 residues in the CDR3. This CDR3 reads CASSLSRGRLSYEQYF. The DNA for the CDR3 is TGTGCCAGCAGTTTATCTAGGGGGCGCTTATCCTACGAGCAGTACTTC.

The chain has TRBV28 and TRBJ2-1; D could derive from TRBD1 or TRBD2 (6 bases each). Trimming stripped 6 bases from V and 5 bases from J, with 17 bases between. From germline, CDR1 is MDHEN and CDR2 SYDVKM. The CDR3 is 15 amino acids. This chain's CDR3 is CASSGGGLLNNEQFF. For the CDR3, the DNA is TGTGCCAGCAGCGGAGGGGGGCTCCTTAACAATGAGCAGTTCTTC.

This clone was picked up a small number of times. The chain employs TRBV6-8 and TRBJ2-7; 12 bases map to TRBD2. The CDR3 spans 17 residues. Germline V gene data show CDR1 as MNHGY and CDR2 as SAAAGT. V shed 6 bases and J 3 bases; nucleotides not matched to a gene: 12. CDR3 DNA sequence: TGTGCCAGCAGAATCGAACCGGGACTAGCGGGCCGCTACGAGCAGTACTTC. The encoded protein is CASRIEPGLAGRYEQYF.

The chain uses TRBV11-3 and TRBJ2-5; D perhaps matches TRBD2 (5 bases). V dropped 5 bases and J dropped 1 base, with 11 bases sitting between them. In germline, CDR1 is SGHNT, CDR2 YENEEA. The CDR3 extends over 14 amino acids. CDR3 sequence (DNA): TGTGCCAGCAGCCAAGGGAGTTTCCAAGAGACCCAGTACTTC. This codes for CASSQGSFQETQYF. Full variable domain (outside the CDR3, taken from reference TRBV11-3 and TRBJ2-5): EAGVVQSPRYKIIEKKQPVAFWCNPISGHNTLYWYLQNLGQGPELLIRYENEEAVDDSQLPKDRFSAERLKGVDSTLKIQPAELGDSAVYLCASSQGSFQETQYFGPGTRLLVL.

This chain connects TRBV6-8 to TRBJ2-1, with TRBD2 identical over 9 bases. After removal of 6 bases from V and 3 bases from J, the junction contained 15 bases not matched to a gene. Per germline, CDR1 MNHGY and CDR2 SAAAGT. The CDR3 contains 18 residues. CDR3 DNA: TGTGCCAGCAGCCCTCAAGCGGGAGGTCCCCTTTTCTACAATGAGCAGTTCTTC. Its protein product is CASSPQAGGPLFYNEQFF.

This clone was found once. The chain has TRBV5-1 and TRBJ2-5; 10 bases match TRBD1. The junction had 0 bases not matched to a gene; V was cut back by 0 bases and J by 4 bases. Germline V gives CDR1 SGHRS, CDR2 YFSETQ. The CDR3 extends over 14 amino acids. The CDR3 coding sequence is TGCGCCAGCAGCTTGGGGGACAGGGGAGAGACCCAGTACTTC. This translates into CASSLGDRGETQYF. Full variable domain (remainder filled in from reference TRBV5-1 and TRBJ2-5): KAGVTQTPRYLIKTRGQQVTLSCSPISGHRSVSWYQQTPGQGLQFLFEYFSETQRNKGNFPGRFSGRQFSNSRSEMNVSTLELGDSALYLCASSLGDRGETQYFGPGTRLLVL.

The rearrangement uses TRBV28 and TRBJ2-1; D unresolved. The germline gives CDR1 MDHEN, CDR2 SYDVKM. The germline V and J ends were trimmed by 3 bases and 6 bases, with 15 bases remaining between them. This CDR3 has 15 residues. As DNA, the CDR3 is TGTGCCAGCAGTTTTGTAGGTTCGGAATCCAATGAGCAGTTCTTC. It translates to CASSFVGSESNEQFF. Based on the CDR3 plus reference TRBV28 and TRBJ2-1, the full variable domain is DVKVTQSSRYLVKRTGEKVFLECVQDMDHENMFWYRQDPGLGLRLIYFSYDVKMKEKGDIPEGYSVSREKKERFSLILESASTNQTSMYLCASSFVGSESNEQFFGPGTRLTVL.

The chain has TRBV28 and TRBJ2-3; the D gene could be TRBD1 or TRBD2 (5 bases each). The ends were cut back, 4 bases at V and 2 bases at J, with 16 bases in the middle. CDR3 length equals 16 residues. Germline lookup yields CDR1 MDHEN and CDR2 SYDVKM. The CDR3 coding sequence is TGTGCCAGCAGTTCCACCACGTGGGGGTTCACAGATACGCAGTATTTT. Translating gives CASSSTTWGFTDTQYF.

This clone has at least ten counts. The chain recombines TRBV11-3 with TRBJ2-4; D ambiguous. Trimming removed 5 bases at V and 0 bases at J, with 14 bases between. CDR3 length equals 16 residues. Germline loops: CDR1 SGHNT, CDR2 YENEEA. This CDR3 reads CASSPDGPLAKNIQYF. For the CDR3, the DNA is TGTGCCAGCAGCCCCGACGGTCCGCTAGCCAAAAACATTCAGTACTTC.

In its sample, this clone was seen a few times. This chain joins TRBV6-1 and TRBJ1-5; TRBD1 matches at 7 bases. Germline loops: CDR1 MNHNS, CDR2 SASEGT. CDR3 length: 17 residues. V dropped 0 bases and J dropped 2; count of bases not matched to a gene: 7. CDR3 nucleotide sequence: TGTGCCAGCAGTGAAGCGGTCAGGGGGTTGGGCAATCAGCCCCAGCATTTT. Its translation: CASSEAVRGLGNQPQHF.

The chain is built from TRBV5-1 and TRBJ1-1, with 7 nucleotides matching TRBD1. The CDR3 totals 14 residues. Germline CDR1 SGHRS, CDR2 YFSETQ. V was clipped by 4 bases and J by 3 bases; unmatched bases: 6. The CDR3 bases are TGCGCCAGCAGCCTACAAGGGGGCGACACTGAAGCTTTCTTT. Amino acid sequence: CASSLQGGDTEAFF.

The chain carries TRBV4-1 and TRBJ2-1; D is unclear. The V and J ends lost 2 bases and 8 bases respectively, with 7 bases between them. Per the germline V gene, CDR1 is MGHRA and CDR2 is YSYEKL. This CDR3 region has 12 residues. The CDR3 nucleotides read TGCGCCAGCAGCCAACCTCTCTATGAGCAGTTCTTC. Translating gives CASSQPLYEQFF.

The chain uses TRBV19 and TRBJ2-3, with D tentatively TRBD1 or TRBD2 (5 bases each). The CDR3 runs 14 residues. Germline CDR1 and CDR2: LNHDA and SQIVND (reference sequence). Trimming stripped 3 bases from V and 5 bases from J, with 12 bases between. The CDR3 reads CASSIWGTVDTQYF. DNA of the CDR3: TGTGCCAGTAGTATTTGGGGGACGGTAGATACGCAGTATTTT.

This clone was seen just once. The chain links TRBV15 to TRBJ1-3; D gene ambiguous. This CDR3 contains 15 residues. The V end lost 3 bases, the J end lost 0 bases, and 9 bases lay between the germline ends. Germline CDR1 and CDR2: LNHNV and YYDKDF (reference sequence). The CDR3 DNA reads TGTGCCACCAGCAGCGGACTGATCTCTGGAAACACCATATATTTT. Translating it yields CATSSGLISGNTIYF.

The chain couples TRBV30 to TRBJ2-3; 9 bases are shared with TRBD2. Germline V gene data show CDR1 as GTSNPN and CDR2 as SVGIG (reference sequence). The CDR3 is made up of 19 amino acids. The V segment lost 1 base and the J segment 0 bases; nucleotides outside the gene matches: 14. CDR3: CAWSGLGLANIFSTDTQYF. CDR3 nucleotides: TGTGCCTGGAGTGGATTGGGACTAGCAAACATATTTAGCACAGATACGCAGTATTTT.

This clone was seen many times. CDR3 sequence (DNA): TGTGCCAGCAGCTTAGGCAGGCTTTACTACGAGCAGTACTTC. Translating it yields CASSLGRLYYEQYF. V usage is TRBV11-3 and J usage is TRBJ2-7; no reliable D call. Per the germline V gene, CDR1 is SGHNT and CDR2 is YENEEA. V lost 1 base and J 3 bases, leaving 10 bases between the germline ends. This CDR3 has 14 residues.

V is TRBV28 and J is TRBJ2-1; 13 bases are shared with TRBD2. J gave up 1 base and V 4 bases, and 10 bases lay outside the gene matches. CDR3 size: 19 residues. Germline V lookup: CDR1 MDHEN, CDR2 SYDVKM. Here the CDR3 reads CASSSDRLAGGHSYNEQFF. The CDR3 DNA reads TGTGCCAGCAGTTCGGACCGACTAGCGGGAGGTCATTCCTACAATGAGCAGTTCTTC.

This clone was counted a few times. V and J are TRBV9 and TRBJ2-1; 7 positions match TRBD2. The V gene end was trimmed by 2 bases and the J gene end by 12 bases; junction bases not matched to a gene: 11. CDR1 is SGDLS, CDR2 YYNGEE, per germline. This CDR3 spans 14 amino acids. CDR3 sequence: CASSVQSLAEMQFF. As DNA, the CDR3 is TGTGCCAGCAGCGTCCAGTCTCTAGCGGAGATGCAGTTCTTC. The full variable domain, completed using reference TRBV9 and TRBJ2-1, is DSGVTQTPKHLITATGQRVTLRCSPRSGDLSVYWYQQSLDQGLQFLIQYYNGEERAKGNILERFSAQQFPDLHSELNLSSLELGDSALYFCASSVQSLAEMQFFGPGTRLTVL.